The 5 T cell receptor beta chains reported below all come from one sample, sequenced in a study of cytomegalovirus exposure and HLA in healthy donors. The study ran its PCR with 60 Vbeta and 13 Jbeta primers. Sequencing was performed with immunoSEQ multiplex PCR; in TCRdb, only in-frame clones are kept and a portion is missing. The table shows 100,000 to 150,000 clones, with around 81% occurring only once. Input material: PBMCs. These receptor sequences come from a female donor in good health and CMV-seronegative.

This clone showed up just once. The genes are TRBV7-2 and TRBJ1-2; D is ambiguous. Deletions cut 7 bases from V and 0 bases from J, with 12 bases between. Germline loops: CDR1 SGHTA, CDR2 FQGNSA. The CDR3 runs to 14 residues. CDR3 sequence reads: CASTYRRANYGYTF. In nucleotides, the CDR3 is TGTGCCAGCACCTACCGCCGCGCTAACTATGGCTACACCTTC. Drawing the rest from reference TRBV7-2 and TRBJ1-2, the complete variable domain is GAGVSQSPSNKVTEKGKDVELRCDPISGHTALYWYRQSLGQGLEFLIYFQGNSAPDKSGLPSDRFSAERTGGSVSTLTIQRTQQEDSAVYLCASTYRRANYGYTFGSGTRLTVV.

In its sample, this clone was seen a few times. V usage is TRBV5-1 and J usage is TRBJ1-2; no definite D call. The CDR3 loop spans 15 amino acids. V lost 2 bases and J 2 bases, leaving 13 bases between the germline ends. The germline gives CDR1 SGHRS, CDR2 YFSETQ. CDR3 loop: CASSFIGQQNYGYTF. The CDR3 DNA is TGCGCCAGCAGCTTTATCGGCCAACAGAACTATGGCTACACCTTC.

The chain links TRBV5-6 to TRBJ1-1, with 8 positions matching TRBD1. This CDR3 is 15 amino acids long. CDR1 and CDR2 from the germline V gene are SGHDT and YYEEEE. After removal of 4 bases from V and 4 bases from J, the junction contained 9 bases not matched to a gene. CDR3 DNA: TGTGCCAGCAGCGGCATAGACAGGGGACGCACTGAAGCTTTCTTT. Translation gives CASSGIDRGRTEAFF.

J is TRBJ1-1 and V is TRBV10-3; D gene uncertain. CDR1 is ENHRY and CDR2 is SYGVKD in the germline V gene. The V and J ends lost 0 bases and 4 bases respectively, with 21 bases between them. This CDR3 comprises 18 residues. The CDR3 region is CAISESLSGSAGSTEAFF. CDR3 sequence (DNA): TGTGCCATCAGTGAGTCTCTTTCTGGTAGCGCCGGGAGCACTGAAGCTTTCTTT.

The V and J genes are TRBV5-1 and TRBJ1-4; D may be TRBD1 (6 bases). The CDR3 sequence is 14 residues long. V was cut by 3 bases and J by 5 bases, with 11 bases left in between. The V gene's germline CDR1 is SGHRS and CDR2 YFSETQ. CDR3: CASSWTARNEKLFF. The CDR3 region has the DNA TGCGCCAGCAGCTGGACAGCTAGGAATGAAAAACTGTTTTTT.